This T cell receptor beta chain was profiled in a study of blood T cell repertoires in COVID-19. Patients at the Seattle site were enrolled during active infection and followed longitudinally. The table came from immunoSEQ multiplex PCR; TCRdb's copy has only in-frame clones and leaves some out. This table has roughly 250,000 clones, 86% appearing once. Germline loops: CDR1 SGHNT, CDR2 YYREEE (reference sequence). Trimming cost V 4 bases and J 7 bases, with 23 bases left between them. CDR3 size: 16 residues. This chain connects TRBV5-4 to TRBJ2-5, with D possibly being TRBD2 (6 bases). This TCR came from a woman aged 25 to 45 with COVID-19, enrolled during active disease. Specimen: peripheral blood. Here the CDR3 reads CASSPGREVGGVTQYF. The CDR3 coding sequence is TGTGCCAGCAGCCCGGGGCGAGAGGTCGGGGGTGTGACCCAGTACTTC.